These 20 T cell receptor beta chains share one sample of origin, sequenced in a study of T cells in Graves' hyperthyroidism and ophthalmopathy. RNA transcripts were the template for amplifying TCR beta CDR3 regions. With the HTBI primer set, the TCR CDR3 went through a first round of RT-PCR. MiXCR, run by TCRdb on the multiplex PCR reads, gives a single entry per CDR3 protein. The sample lists roughly 740,000 distinct CDR3 sequences, roughly 15% occurring once. Sequencing used blood. The receptors stem from a man between 18 and 35 years old with Graves' hyperthyroidism.

There are a few counts of this clonotype. The rearrangement joins TRBV9 to TRBJ2-1, with 11 bases identical to TRBD1. The CDR3 runs 15 residues. Per germline, CDR1 SGDLS and CDR2 YYNGEE. Trimming cost V 4 bases and J 9 bases; bases outside gene matches: 9. The CDR3 nucleotides read TGTGCCAGCAGCCTCGGACAGGGGGCGCAGGGTGAGCAGTTCTTC. It translates to CASSLGQGAQGEQFF.

The rearrangement links TRBV27 to TRBJ1-4, with no clear D. This CDR3 region has 13 residues. The V end was cut by 5 bases, the J end by 8 bases, with 12 bases between. The germline gives CDR1 MNHEY, CDR2 SMNVEV (reference sequence). The CDR3 spells CASSDAGAEKLFF. The CDR3 DNA sequence: TGTGCCAGCAGTGATGCAGGCGCCGAAAAACTGTTTTTT.

This clonotype was picked up a small number of times. The chain uses TRBV20-1 and TRBJ2-5; D might be TRBD2 (7 bases). V dropped 3 bases and J dropped 5 bases, with 19 bases sitting between them. The CDR3 is made up of 15 amino acids. CDR1 and CDR2 from the germline V gene are DFQATT and SNEGSKA (reference sequence). The CDR3 DNA follows: TGCAGTGCTAGGCTTCCGCAGGGGCGGGAGGAGACCCAGTACTTC. It yields the protein CSARLPQGREETQYF.

Notes on this clonotype: Given a much more abundant clone one base away, this may be a read error. The chain uses TRBV3-1 and TRBJ2-7; 7 positions agree with TRBD1. This CDR3 is 14 amino acids long. Germline values: CDR1 LGHDT, CDR2 YNNKEL (reference sequence). The CDR3 DNA sequence: TGTGCCAGCAGCCCGAGACAGGGATTCTACAAGCAGTACTTC. Protein product: CASSPRQGFYKQYF.

The chain carries TRBV6-2 or TRBV6-3 and TRBJ1-5, with 10 bases aligning to TRBD1. The CDR3 length is 14 residues. Germline CDR1 reads MNHEY; CDR2 reads SVGEGT. V trimming: 5 bases; J trimming: 5 bases; junction bases outside the gene matches: 3. The CDR3: CASSKTGGYQPQHF. In DNA, the CDR3 is TGTGCCAGCAGTAAGACAGGGGGCTATCAGCCCCAGCATTTT.

This clonotype was found a few times. CDR3 nucleotide sequence: TGTGCCAGTAGTATAGGAGCGGGAGGCCTGCTTGAGCAGTTCTTC. Translation gives CASSIGAGGLLEQFF. The V call is TRBV19, the J call TRBJ2-1, with TRBD2 identical over 9 bases. Germline assignment: CDR1 LNHDA and CDR2 SQIVND (reference sequence). The CDR3 covers 15 residues. With 1 base clipped from V and 9 bases from J, the junction kept 7 bases outside the gene matches.

This clonotype showed up just a few times. The chain links TRBV4-1 to TRBJ2-7; 14 positions agree with TRBD2. The V segment lost 1 base and the J segment 0 bases; nucleotides outside the gene matches: 8. The CDR3 is 19 residues long. Germline V gives CDR1 MGHRA, CDR2 YSYEKL. CDR3 loop: CASSQASTSGRVYSYEQYF. The CDR3 DNA reads as TGCGCCAGCAGCCAAGCCTCGACTAGCGGGAGGGTTTACTCCTACGAGCAGTACTTC.

The V gene is TRBV29-1, the J gene TRBJ1-4; tentatively, D is TRBD1 (6 bases). Trimming removed 4 bases at V and 8 bases at J, with 20 bases between. From germline, CDR1 is SQVTM and CDR2 ANQGSEA. The CDR3 extends over 15 amino acids. Here the CDR3 reads CSVGPRGLKGEKLFF. CDR3 DNA sequence: TGCAGCGTTGGACCCCGGGGGCTCAAGGGGGAAAAACTGTTTTTT.

This clonotype was seen a handful of times. The genes are TRBV19 and TRBJ2-1; 7 bases map to TRBD1. V gave up 5 bases and J gave up 9 bases; unmatched junction bases: 7. The V gene's germline CDR1 is LNHDA and CDR2 SQIVND (reference sequence). The CDR3 contains 13 residues. In DNA form, the CDR3 reads TGTGCCAGTAGTGAGGACAGGACGAGTGAGCAGTTCTTC. Its translation is CASSEDRTSEQFF.

Ten or more counts support this clonotype. This chain joins TRBV28 and TRBJ2-2; D is perhaps TRBD1 (5 bases). The CDR3 totals 14 residues. The germline gives CDR1 MDHEN, CDR2 SYDVKM. V was trimmed by 1 base and J by 4 bases, leaving 7 bases between them. As DNA, the CDR3 is TGTGCCAGCAGTTTATCAGGGATCACCGGGGAGCTGTTTTTT. Its translation is CASSLSGITGELFF.

This chain connects TRBV20-1 to TRBJ2-3, with D perhaps TRBD1 (6 bases). Trimming pared 0 bases from V and 4 bases from J, leaving 17 bases between. The CDR3 contains 16 residues. The germline gives CDR1 DFQATT, CDR2 SNEGSKA (reference sequence). CDR3 loop: CSARDLGDTYPDTQYF. The CDR3 coding sequence is TGCAGTGCTAGAGATCTTGGGGACACCTATCCAGATACGCAGTATTTT.

This clonotype was found many times. V and J are TRBV12-3 or TRBV12-4 and TRBJ2-1; TRBD2 agrees at 9 bases. CDR3 length: 16 residues. J lost 5 bases, V lost 6 bases, and 11 bases had no gene match. This CDR3 is CASRGPGLASHNEQFF. CDR3 nucleotide sequence: TGTGCCAGCAGGGGTCCGGGACTAGCATCACACAATGAGCAGTTCTTC.

This clonotype was detected a few times. The J gene is TRBJ1-5, the V gene TRBV11-2, with TRBD1 matching 9 bases. The germline V gene encodes CDR1 SGHAT and CDR2 FQNNGV. The junction had 5 bases not matched to a gene; V was cut back by 4 bases and J by 1 base. There are 16 residues in the CDR3. The chain's CDR3 is CASSSGTGRSNQPQHF. The CDR3 DNA reads TGTGCCAGCAGCTCCGGGACAGGGCGCAGCAATCAGCCCCAGCATTTT.

V is TRBV19 and J is TRBJ2-7; 7 bases match TRBD2. The V gene end was trimmed by 1 base and the J gene end by 0 bases; junction bases not matched to a gene: 3. This CDR3 contains 15 residues. Germline V CDR1 and CDR2: LNHDA, SQIVND (reference sequence). CDR3 sequence (DNA): TGTGCCAGTAGTATAGGTAGCGGGTTCTCCTACGAGCAGTACTTC. Protein sequence: CASSIGSGFSYEQYF.

There are many counts of this clonotype. The chain recombines TRBV30 with TRBJ1-2; no firm D call. Germline V gene data show CDR1 as GTSNPN and CDR2 as SVGIG (reference sequence). Trimming took 0 bases from V and 6 from J, leaving 11 bases between them. The CDR3 has 13 residues. The DNA for the CDR3 is TGTGCCTGGAGTGTACCGGGAATCAATGGCTACACCTTC. It encodes CAWSVPGINGYTF.

This clonotype has at least ten counts. The genes are TRBV28 and TRBJ2-3; 9 bases are shared with TRBD1. CDR1 and CDR2 from the germline V gene are MDHEN and SYDVKM. The CDR3 is made up of 15 amino acids. With 5 bases clipped from V and 4 bases from J, the junction kept 7 bases outside the gene matches. CDR3 in DNA: TGTGCCAGCAGTCAGGGACAGGGAGGAGCAGATACGCAGTATTTT. It specifies CASSQGQGGADTQYF.

There are many counts of this clonotype. This chain's CDR3 is CASSIGIYYEQYF. DNA for the CDR3: TGTGCCAGTAGTATAGGAATCTACTACGAGCAGTACTTC. The rearrangement uses TRBV19 and TRBJ2-7; D uncertain. Trimming took 1 base from V and 3 from J, leaving 7 bases between them. Germline CDR1 is LNHDA and CDR2 is SQIVND (reference sequence). This CDR3 has 13 amino acids.

The V call is TRBV6-1, the J call TRBJ2-1, with 8 positions matching TRBD2. V dropped 8 bases and J dropped 0; count of bases not matched to a gene: 12. Germline assignment: CDR1 MNHNS and CDR2 SASEGT. This CDR3 has 17 amino acids. The CDR3 DNA sequence: TGTGCCAGCCGCTCTCGGGGGGGCCTGAGCTCCTACAATGAGCAGTTCTTC. Translated, it gives CASRSRGGLSSYNEQFF.

This clonotype was seen a few times. V is TRBV19 and J is TRBJ2-3; the match to TRBD2 covers 8 bases. Germline V gives CDR1 LNHDA, CDR2 SQIVND (reference sequence). V lost 5 bases to trimming and J lost 5 bases; unmatched junction nucleotides: 12. The CDR3 is made up of 16 amino acids. CDR3 sequence: CASSAFAGLGIDTQYF. For the CDR3, the DNA is TGTGCCAGTAGTGCGTTCGCGGGACTAGGGATAGATACGCAGTATTTT.

This clonotype was found a few times. The V call is TRBV15, the J call TRBJ2-3, with D possibly called TRBD1 or TRBD2 (6 bases each). The CDR3 sequence is 16 residues long. Germline V gene data show CDR1 as LNHNV and CDR2 as YYDKDF (reference sequence). Trimming stripped 2 bases from V and 5 bases from J, with 17 bases between. As DNA, the CDR3 is TGTGCCACCAGCAGATTTTCGGGGGCCCGGGGAGATACGCAGTATTTT. Translation: CATSRFSGARGDTQYF.